The 31 T cell receptor beta chains reported below all come from one sample, sequenced in a study of cytomegalovirus exposure and HLA in healthy donors. PCR was performed using 60 Vbeta and 13 Jbeta primers. The data were produced by immunoSEQ multiplex PCR, yet TCRdb's version contains in-frame clones alone and is incomplete. The table lists roughly 120,000 clones, approximately 80% of them singletons. Source material: PBMCs. The receptors shown here come from a woman aged 40-49 years in good health and CMV-seropositive.

The chain carries TRBV19 and TRBJ2-7, with TRBD1 matching over 9 bases. The CDR3 sequence is 13 residues long. Unmatched junction bases numbered 2, after V lost 4 bases and J lost 4 bases. Germline CDR1 is LNHDA and CDR2 is SQIVND (reference sequence). This CDR3 is CASSKDRGYEQYF. DNA for the CDR3: TGTGCCAGTAGTAAGGACAGGGGTTACGAGCAGTACTTC.

The rearrangement links TRBV4-1 to TRBJ2-7; 11 nucleotides agree with TRBD2. Trimming cost V 4 bases and J 7 bases; bases outside gene matches: 9. CDR1 MGHRA and CDR2 YSYEKL come from the germline V gene. The CDR3 is 15 residues long. This chain's CDR3 is CASSRLTSGSKEQYF. Here the CDR3 DNA reads TGCGCCAGCAGCCGACTAACTAGCGGGAGTAAAGAGCAGTACTTC.

V and J are TRBV29-1 and TRBJ2-1; 7 nucleotides agree with TRBD2. There are 15 residues in the CDR3. Germline V lookup: CDR1 SQVTM, CDR2 ANQGSEA. With V trimmed by 5 bases and J by 3 bases, 10 bases remained unmatched. The DNA of the CDR3 is TGCAGCGTTCCCGGGGATAGCGGGTTCTACAATGAGCAGTTCTTC. This gives the protein CSVPGDSGFYNEQFF.

In nucleotides, the CDR3 is TGTGCCAGCAGTGATCAGGCAGATACGCAGTATTTT. Translating gives CASSDQADTQYF. The chain recombines TRBV2 with TRBJ2-3, with no clear D. This CDR3 has 12 residues. Trimming stripped 3 bases from V and 4 bases from J, with 5 bases between. From germline, CDR1 is SNHLY and CDR2 FYNNEI. Full variable domain (remainder filled in from reference TRBV2 and TRBJ2-3): EPEVTQTPSHQVTQMGQEVILRCVPISNHLYFYWYRQILGQKVEFLVSFYNNEISEKSEIFDDQFSVERPDGSNFTLKIRSTKLEDSAMYFCASSDQADTQYFGPGTRLTVL.

This clone occurred once. The V and J genes are TRBV10-3 and TRBJ1-5; D is ambiguous. The CDR3 sequence is 13 residues long. CDR1 ENHRY and CDR2 SYGVKD come from the germline V gene. Deletions cut 2 bases from V and 2 bases from J, with 4 bases between. The CDR3 spells CAISETGNQPQHF. CDR3 nucleotide sequence: TGTGCCATCAGTGAGACAGGCAATCAGCCCCAGCATTTT.

The chain joins TRBV2 to TRBJ1-4, with D possibly being TRBD1 (5 bases). CDR1 is SNHLY and CDR2 is FYNNEI in the germline V gene. V was shortened by 7 bases and J by 4 bases, with 16 bases between the two germline ends. There are 15 residues in the CDR3. The DNA of the CDR3 is TGTGCCAGCACCCAAAGGACACAGATTAATGAAAAACTGTTTTTT. It is translated as CASTQRTQINEKLFF. The complete variable domain, with remaining parts taken from reference TRBV2 and TRBJ1-4, reads EPEVTQTPSHQVTQMGQEVILRCVPISNHLYFYWYRQILGQKVEFLVSFYNNEISEKSEIFDDQFSVERPDGSNFTLKIRSTKLEDSAMYFCASTQRTQINEKLFFGSGTQLSVL.

CDR3 sequence: CASSLWTSGRTDTQYF. The DNA for the CDR3 is TGTGCCAGCAGCCTGTGGACTAGCGGGAGGACAGATACGCAGTATTTT. The rearrangement joins TRBV7-9 to TRBJ2-3; 14 nucleotides match TRBD2. V lost 5 bases and J lost 3; bases outside the gene matches: 4. The CDR3 has 16 residues. The V gene's germline CDR1 is SEHNR and CDR2 FQNEAQ (reference sequence).

This sequence joins TRBV4-1 and TRBJ1-5, with 12 bases aligning to TRBD1. The CDR3 runs to 15 residues. V trimming: 4 bases; J trimming: 6 bases; junction bases outside the gene matches: 4. Germline values: CDR1 MGHRA, CDR2 YSYEKL. The CDR3 DNA follows: TGCGCCAGCAGCCGGGACAGGGGGCTTGGTCAGCCCCAGCATTTT. Protein sequence: CASSRDRGLGQPQHF.

The chain links TRBV15 to TRBJ2-7; 12 nucleotides match TRBD2. The trim removed 5 bases at V and 7 bases at J, leaving 12 bases unmatched. Looked up from germline, CDR1 is LNHNV and CDR2 is YYDKDF (reference sequence). The CDR3 spans 16 residues. The CDR3 here is CATSPSLLAGGGEQYF. The DNA of the CDR3 is TGTGCCACCAGCCCTTCCCTACTAGCGGGAGGAGGTGAGCAGTACTTC.

The genes are TRBV6-4 and TRBJ2-5; 9 bases are a match to TRBD1. J lost 5 bases, V lost 4 bases, and 11 bases had no gene match. Germline lookup yields CDR1 MRHNA and CDR2 SNTAGT. The CDR3 loop spans 16 amino acids. CDR3 sequence (DNA): TGTGCCAGCAGTGTTTATGGGACAGGGAGAATCGAGACCCAGTACTTC. This encodes CASSVYGTGRIETQYF.

The V and J genes are TRBV7-9 and TRBJ2-7, with 8 nucleotides matching TRBD1. The V gene's germline CDR1 is SEHNR and CDR2 FQNEAQ (reference sequence). The CDR3 consists of 14 residues. Germline trimming cut 2 bases from V and 6 bases from J; bases unmatched to any gene: 6. CDR3 amino acids: CASSLQGASGEQYF. The DNA for the CDR3 is TGTGCCAGCAGCTTACAGGGGGCCTCTGGCGAGCAGTACTTC.

V gene TRBV7-3 combines with J gene TRBJ2-3; tentatively, D is TRBD2 (5 bases). V was shortened by 3 bases and J by 0 bases, with 7 bases between the two germline ends. The CDR3 is made up of 14 amino acids. CDR1 is SGHTA, CDR2 FQGTGA, per germline. CDR3 sequence: CASSLSGSTDTQYF. The CDR3 DNA follows: TGTGCCAGCAGCTTGTCGGGGAGCACAGATACGCAGTATTTT.

There are a few counts of this clone. This chain connects TRBV5-5 to TRBJ1-1, with unresolved D. Germline V CDR1 and CDR2: SGHKS, YYEKEE (reference sequence). Deletions cut 10 bases from V and 0 bases from J, with 13 bases between. The CDR3 spans 13 residues. CDR3 sequence: CAPLGNMNTEAFF. The CDR3, as DNA: TGTGCCCCCCTAGGAAACATGAACACTGAAGCTTTCTTT. The full variable domain, in which reference TRBV5-5 and TRBJ1-1 provide the parts outside the CDR3, is DAGVTQSPTHLIKTRGQQVTLRCSPISGHKSVSWYQQVLGQGPQFIFQYYEKEERGRGNFPDRFSARQFPNYSSELNVNALLLGDSALYLCAPLGNMNTEAFFGQGTRLTVV.

The genes are TRBV7-3 and TRBJ2-3, with 8 bases fitting TRBD2. The CDR3 contains 16 residues. Per germline, CDR1 SGHTA and CDR2 FQGTGA. The V gene end was trimmed by 5 bases and the J gene end by 4 bases; junction bases not matched to a gene: 11. The CDR3 is CASSLAGTRASDTQYF. The CDR3 DNA is TGTGCCAGCAGCCTGGCCGGGACTAGGGCTTCAGATACGCAGTATTTT. The whole variable domain, remainder taken from reference TRBV7-3 and TRBJ2-3, is GAGVSQTPSNKVTEKGKYVELRCDPISGHTALYWYRQSLGQGPEFLIYFQGTGAADDSGLPNDRFFAVRPEGSVSTLKIQRTERGDSAVYLCASSLAGTRASDTQYFGPGTRLTVL.

About this clone itself: Other DNA variants within this sample encode the same CDR3. This rearrangement joins TRBV27 to TRBJ2-1, with 12 bases lining up with TRBD2. Germline values: CDR1 MNHEY, CDR2 SMNVEV (reference sequence). CDR3 length: 15 residues. J was trimmed by 4 bases and V by 5 bases; bases with no gene match: 3. The CDR3 DNA follows: TGTGCCAGCAGTCCAGGACTAGCGGGGTACAATGAGCAGTTCTTC. Translated: CASSPGLAGYNEQFF.

Details on this clone: Other DNA variants within this sample encode the same CDR3. This CDR3 reads CASSLRGRNTEAFF. In nucleotides, the CDR3 is TGTGCCAGCAGCTTGAGGGGCCGGAACACTGAAGCTTTCTTT. V and J are TRBV5-6 and TRBJ1-1, with a weak D call TRBD1 (5 bases). Germline CDR1 is SGHDT and CDR2 is YYEEEE. This CDR3 spans 14 amino acids. V lost 1 base, J lost 1 base, and 8 bases lay in between.

This clone was seen more than once but under ten times. The chain couples TRBV5-4 to TRBJ2-1, with a weak D call TRBD2 (5 bases). V was clipped by 2 bases and J by 9 bases, with 9 bases between them. The CDR3 is 12 amino acids. The germline CDR1 and CDR2 sequences are SGHNT and YYREEE (reference sequence). CDR3: CASSLEGAEQFF. CDR3 nucleotide sequence: TGTGCCAGCAGCTTAGAGGGCGCTGAGCAGTTCTTC.

The rearrangement uses TRBV10-3 and TRBJ2-1; 13 bases align to TRBD2. CDR3 size: 18 residues. In germline, CDR1 is ENHRY, CDR2 SYGVKD. V was clipped by 0 bases and J by 2 bases; unmatched bases: 4. This CDR3 is CAISESGGTSGTYNEQFF. The CDR3 DNA reads TGTGCCATCAGTGAGTCGGGGGGGACTAGCGGGACCTACAATGAGCAGTTCTTC.

J is TRBJ2-5 and V is TRBV4-1, with 9 bases matching TRBD2. The germline CDR1 and CDR2 sequences are MGHRA and YSYEKL. This CDR3 is 15 amino acids long. V was pared by 1 base and J by 5 bases, with 5 bases of the junction left unmatched. CDR3 sequence reads: CASSQVAGGGETQYF. CDR3 nucleotides: TGCGCCAGCAGCCAAGTTGCGGGAGGGGGGGAGACCCAGTACTTC.

In DNA form, the CDR3 reads TGTGCCTGGAGACTAGCGGGAGAAGAGACCCAGTACTTC. Its translation is CAWRLAGEETQYF. The V call is TRBV30, the J call TRBJ2-5; 11 positions match TRBD2. The V segment lost 3 bases and the J segment 3 bases; nucleotides outside the gene matches: 0. Germline V gene sequence: CDR1 GTSNPN, CDR2 SVGIG (reference sequence). The length of the CDR3 is 13 residues.

V usage is TRBV5-1 and J usage is TRBJ2-1, with 9 bases lining up with TRBD2. CDR3 length: 14 amino acids. The germline V gene encodes CDR1 SGHRS and CDR2 YFSETQ. The V and J ends lost 2 bases and 5 bases, in that order; junction bases with no gene match: 2. CDR3 nucleotide sequence: TGCGCCAGCAGCTTCCGGACTAGCGACAATGAGCAGTTCTTC. The encoded protein is CASSFRTSDNEQFF.

V usage is TRBV13 and J usage is TRBJ2-1; D gene ambiguous. This CDR3 has 14 residues. Deletions cut 5 bases from V and 6 bases from J, with 14 bases between. Germline values: CDR1 PRHDT, CDR2 FYEKMQ (reference sequence). The CDR3 DNA reads TGTGCCAGCAGCCCTCGTCCATCGGGCAATGAGCAGTTCTTC. Protein sequence: CASSPRPSGNEQFF.

V and J are TRBV9 and TRBJ1-4; 9 bases match TRBD1. The trim removed 1 base at V and 6 bases at J, leaving 1 base unmatched. Germline CDR1 and CDR2: SGDLS and YYNGEE. The CDR3 runs to 14 residues. The CDR3, as DNA: TGTGCCAGCAGCGTACGGGACAGGGATGAAAAACTGTTTTTT. This translates into CASSVRDRDEKLFF.

The chain couples TRBV5-4 to TRBJ1-1, with D maybe TRBD1 (6 bases). There are 12 residues in the CDR3. The V gene's germline CDR1 is SGHNT and CDR2 YYREEE (reference sequence). V was pared by 4 bases and J by 6 bases, with 10 bases between. CDR3 residues: CASSLWTAEAFF. For the CDR3, the DNA is TGTGCCAGCAGCCTATGGACAGCTGAAGCTTTCTTT.

The rearrangement uses TRBV30 and TRBJ1-4; D gene ambiguous. CDR1 and CDR2 from the germline V gene are GTSNPN and SVGIG (reference sequence). V dropped 5 bases and J dropped 3 bases, with 10 bases sitting between them. The CDR3 has 13 residues. The CDR3 nucleotides read TGTGCCTGGTCCTGGGCCTCTAATGAAAAACTGTTTTTT. Encoded protein: CAWSWASNEKLFF.

This clone appeared a single time. This chain connects TRBV2 to TRBJ2-3, with a weak D call TRBD1 (5 bases). CDR1 and CDR2 from the germline V gene are SNHLY and FYNNEI. CDR3 length equals 13 residues. Trimming stripped 6 bases from V and 11 bases from J, with 18 bases between. CDR3 in amino acids: CASRNTGVQRQYF. Here the CDR3 DNA reads TGTGCCAGCAGGAACACAGGAGTCCAGAGGCAGTATTTT. The full variable domain, its missing parts supplied by reference TRBV2 and TRBJ2-3, is EPEVTQTPSHQVTQMGQEVILRCVPISNHLYFYWYRQILGQKVEFLVSFYNNEISEKSEIFDDQFSVERPDGSNFTLKIRSTKLEDSAMYFCASRNTGVQRQYFGPGTRLTVL.

This rearrangement joins TRBV19 to TRBJ1-1; 11 nucleotides match TRBD1. Germline V CDR1 and CDR2: LNHDA, SQIVND (reference sequence). Trimming removed 6 bases from V and 5 bases from J; junction bases left unmatched: 11. The CDR3 consists of 16 residues. The CDR3 region has the DNA TGTGCCAGTAGAGAGAGATCCGGGACAGGGGGGACTGAAGCTTTCTTT. Translating it yields CASRERSGTGGTEAFF.

This chain connects TRBV30 to TRBJ2-5; 9 bases map to TRBD2. The germline gives CDR1 GTSNPN, CDR2 SVGIG (reference sequence). With V trimmed by 2 bases and J by 3 bases, 1 base remained unmatched. The CDR3 consists of 13 residues. Here the CDR3 reads CAWSRLAEETQYF. The CDR3 DNA reads as TGTGCCTGGAGTCGACTAGCGGAAGAGACCCAGTACTTC.

In its sample, this clone ranks as medium-sized. The V gene is TRBV4-1, the J gene TRBJ2-7; D is unclear. Germline CDR1 and CDR2: MGHRA and YSYEKL. The V gene lost 0 bases and the J gene lost 0 bases, with 18 bases spanning the gap. The CDR3 is 18 amino acids. This chain's CDR3 is CASSQEGVGSHFSYEQYF. DNA for the CDR3: TGCGCCAGCAGCCAAGAGGGTGTGGGCAGCCATTTCTCCTACGAGCAGTACTTC.

V gene TRBV5-4 combines with J gene TRBJ1-5; D unclear. The CDR3 length is 12 residues. V was cut by 4 bases and J by 6 bases, with 8 bases left in between. CDR1 is SGHNT, CDR2 YYREEE, per germline (reference sequence). CDR3 in amino acids: CASSLPGQPQHF. CDR3 nucleotide sequence: TGTGCCAGCAGCCTACCCGGTCAGCCCCAGCATTTT.

The chain combines TRBV6-6 with TRBJ1-5; no clear D gene. The germline V gene encodes CDR1 MNHNY and CDR2 SVGAGI (reference sequence). The CDR3 covers 15 residues. The ends were cut back, 0 bases at V and 1 base at J, with 7 bases in the middle. CDR3 bases: TGTGCCAGCAGTTACTCATTCGGGAGCAATCAGCCCCAGCATTTT. Residues: CASSYSFGSNQPQHF.